Listed below are T cell receptor beta chains from one sample, sequenced in a study of siplizumab effects on memory and regulatory T cells. Some clones are missing from TCRdb's copy, which holds only in-frame ones; the method was immunoSEQ multiplex PCR. Seen here are over 100,000 clones, more than 85% observed once, and the top ten hold about 1.1%. The specimen sequenced was CD4+ T cells sorted from blood. The receptors stem from a human donor in good health. CDR3s include the opening cysteine and the closing phenylalanine or tryptophan. The order of the fields is V gene, D gene, clone size, J gene, CDR3 protein, CDR3 DNA. A D gene is named only where the DNA matches it firmly. Size is omitted from some rows. Given values are once, few, many or a class for expanded clones.

TRBV28	-	few	TRBJ1-4	CASSLRAGSQGGLFF	TGTGCCAGCAGTTTACGGGCAGGATCCCAAGGGGGACTGTTTTTT
TRBV7-9	TRBD2	-	TRBJ2-2	CASSLRESGRATGELFF	TGTGCCAGCAGCCTAAGAGAAAGCGGGAGGGCCACGGGGGAGCTGTTTTTT
TRBV18	-	once	TRBJ2-5	CASSQLGRKETQYF	TGTGCCAGCTCCCAACTAGGGAGAAAAGAGACCCAGTACTTC
TRBV7-8	-	-	TRBJ2-7	CASSGVGGQTIYEQYF	TGTGCCAGCAGCGGGGTAGGGGGACAAACGATCTACGAGCAGTACTTC
TRBV4-1	TRBD1	-	TRBJ2-3	CASSQGTGEFTDTQYF	TGCGCCAGCAGCCAAGGAACAGGGGAGTTCACAGATACGCAGTATTTT
TRBV9	TRBD1	-	TRBJ1-6	CASRDRDYNSPLHF	TGTGCCAGCAGGGACAGGGACTATAATTCACCCCTCCACTTT
TRBV25-1	TRBD2	-	TRBJ2-2	CASGGTSGTGELFF	TGTGCCAGCGGAGGTACTAGCGGCACCGGGGAGCTGTTTTTT
TRBV19	TRBD2	-	TRBJ2-7	CASSGLREAHRSYEQYF	TGTGCCAGCAGCGGACTGCGGGAGGCCCACCGTTCCTACGAGCAGTACTTC
TRBV14	-	-	TRBJ2-1	CASSLHLKSYNEQFF	TGTGCCAGCAGCCTACACCTTAAGTCTTACAATGAGCAGTTCTTC
TRBV7-2	-	-	TRBJ2-7	CASSLLWGSYEQYF	TGTGCCAGCAGCTTATTGTGGGGCTCTTACGAGCAGTACTTC
TRBV6-1	-	once	TRBJ2-4	CASSRLGSIQYF	TGTGCCAGCAGTCGACTAGGGAGCATTCAGTACTTC
TRBV6-4	TRBD1	-	TRBJ1-1	CASRRTGQGMDTEAFF	TGTGCCAGCAGAAGAACAGGACAGGGGATGGACACTGAAGCTTTCTTT
TRBV14	TRBD1	-	TRBJ2-1	CASSQSHRGREQFF	TGTGCCAGCAGCCAATCCCACAGGGGAAGGGAGCAGTTCTTC
TRBV5-1	-	once	TRBJ2-5	CASSLDAGHVQETQYF	TGCGCCAGCAGCTTGGATGCAGGGCATGTACAAGAGACCCAGTACTTC
TRBV30	-	-	TRBJ2-5	CAWSYDLQETQYF	TGTGCCTGGAGTTACGACCTCCAAGAGACCCAGTACTTC
TRBV5-4	TRBD1	once	TRBJ1-4	CASSSGQGAVKLFF	TGTGCCAGCAGCTCAGGACAGGGGGCTGTGAAACTGTTTTTT
TRBV29-1	-	-	TRBJ1-2	CSVGAPRTANYGYTF	TGCAGCGTAGGAGCCCCGAGAACCGCTAACTATGGCTACACCTTC
TRBV2	TRBD2	-	TRBJ2-4	CASTRIAGAGNIQYF	TGTGCCAGCACCCGGATAGCGGGAGCGGGAAACATTCAGTACTTC
TRBV7-9	-	-	TRBJ2-1	CASSFWESYNEQFF	TGTGCCAGCAGCTTCTGGGAGTCCTACAATGAGCAGTTCTTC
TRBV9	-	-	TRBJ1-3	CASSNLRSGLTGNTIYF	TGTGCCAGCAGCAACCTTCGGTCCGGTCTGACTGGAAACACCATATATTTT
TRBV5-4	TRBD1	once	TRBJ1-2	CASSFAGTGGRSYTF	TGTGCCAGCAGCTTTGCTGGGACAGGGGGCAGGAGCTACACCTTC
TRBV9	-	-	TRBJ2-3	CASSVGTDTQYF	TGTGCCAGCAGCGTAGGCACAGATACGCAGTATTTT
TRBV10-3	-	-	TRBJ2-7	CAISESGGAGEQYF	TGTGCCATCAGTGAGTCTGGGGGGGCGGGAGAGCAGTACTTC
TRBV7-9	TRBD1	-	TRBJ2-7	CASSLLPYTGGGEQYF	TGTGCCAGCAGCTTACTTCCGTATACAGGGGGCGGCGAGCAGTACTTC